The rows below give T cell receptor beta chains drawn from one sample of a study of metastatic and nonmetastatic thyroid tumors. Through MiXCR, TCRdb re-clonotyped the PCR reads. In the table there are 14,000 to 15,000 clones, around 3.6% of which are singletons. The sequenced sample was tumor tissue. The receptors come from a female donor with papillary thyroid cancer or a benign thyroid nodule (not recorded which). Some clones in this sample may be carry-over from other donors' samples. Each CDR3 is given without its conserved first and last residue.

>TRBV12-3/TRBV12-4|TRBJ2-7
ASSSSWASYEQY
>TRBV6-4|TRBJ2-2
ASSSSGFGELF
>TRBV2|TRBJ2-1
ASRGDSINEQF
>TRBV6-5|TRBJ1-5
ASSYGGTGLDQPQH
>TRBV3-1|TRBJ1-1
ASSPQGAYGEAF
>TRBV10-2|TRBJ2-7
ATLPLAGGPGEQY
>TRBV6-1|TRBJ2-1
ASRLADYINEQF
>TRBV4-1|TRBJ2-5
ASSQREFRETQY
>TRBV30|TRBJ2-6
AWGAGTAGANVLT
>TRBV4-2|TRBJ2-7
ASTLSGSSYEQY
>TRBV20-1|TRBJ1-2
SAKGVGYYGYT
>TRBV15|TRBJ2-7
ATSRAGAPNEQY
>TRBV28|TRBJ1-2
ASSPPGTGINGYT
>TRBV5-1|TRBJ2-7
ASSLVSGSYEQY
>TRBV2|TRBJ1-3
ASRLRTAAYTIY
>TRBV11-2|TRBJ2-7
ASSLGSGGAYEQY
>TRBV28|TRBJ1-6
ASTTSGTSPLH
>TRBV2|TRBJ2-7
ASITRLAGEQY
>TRBV6-1|TRBJ1-2
ASSSRPDRGRRVYGYT
>TRBV6-1|TRBJ2-7
ASRHRGRYEQY
>TRBV5-1|TRBJ1-2
ASRAVAHANYGYT
>TRBV11-2|TRBJ2-5
ASSLRGGTGGETQY
>TRBV19|TRBJ2-3
ASSRWGSTDTQY
>TRBV7-2|TRBJ2-2
ASSLRGAFTGELF
>TRBV7-9|TRBJ2-5
ASSPTRGLETQY
>TRBV20-1|TRBJ2-5
SAGTGETQY
>TRBV19|TRBJ1-5
ASGDRLENQPQH
>TRBV11-2|TRBJ1-1
ASSYAGAVTEAF
>TRBV30|TRBJ1-2
AWRGQGYYGYT
>TRBV13|TRBJ1-2
ASSSKGTGREYGYT
>TRBV6-2/TRBV6-3|TRBJ2-1
ATRKPGLAGGPYEQF
>TRBV7-9|TRBJ1-2
ASSRPTGSNYGYT
>TRBV27|TRBJ2-7
ASRPFGAYEQY
>TRBV10-3|TRBJ2-2
AITSPQGLNTGELF
>TRBV4-2|TRBJ2-1
ASSQAAEQF
>TRBV24-1|TRBJ2-3
ATSDGTPTDTQY
>TRBV6-1|TRBJ2-3
ASSITSSGSSDTQY
>TRBV5-1|TRBJ1-1
ASSLDGRRRSWNTEAF
>TRBV6-5|TRBJ2-7
ASSYERGAYEQY
>TRBV5-1|TRBJ2-2
ASSLRSTGAGELF
>TRBV2|TRBJ2-7
ASSRDYPYEQY
>TRBV11-2|TRBJ2-7
ASSLGHQYEQY
>TRBV6-1|TRBJ2-7
ASTKAGEQY
>TRBV6-1|TRBJ2-5
AGRSGQETQY
>TRBV7-9|TRBJ1-2
ASSLGEGTYGYT
>TRBV6-2/TRBV6-3|TRBJ2-7
ASSYHRYYEQY